The 2 T cell receptor beta chains reported below all come from one sample, sequenced in a study of CD8 T cells in ankylosing spondylitis. MiXCR, run by TCRdb on the 5' RACE reads, gives a single entry per CDR3 protein. Of under 300,000 distinct CDR3 sequences in the sample, more than 15% were seen once. Sequencing was performed on blood, either unsorted or a sorted T cell fraction (not recorded which). The source is a male donor with ankylosing spondylitis or in good health (not recorded which).

The chain couples TRBV29-1 to TRBJ2-3; 7 bases are a match to TRBD2. Per germline, CDR1 SQVTM and CDR2 ANQGSEA. This CDR3 region has 12 residues. V lost 5 bases to trimming and J lost 4 bases; unmatched junction nucleotides: 3. The CDR3 nucleotides are TGCAGCGTTACTAGCGTACCAGATACGCAGTATTTT. It codes for CSVTSVPDTQYF.

The chain combines TRBV10-3 with TRBJ2-7, with D tentatively TRBD1 or TRBD2 (6 bases each). The CDR3 is 15 residues long. The V gene's germline CDR1 is ENHRY and CDR2 SYGVKD. V lost 0 bases, J lost 4 bases, and 13 bases lay in between. The CDR3, as DNA: TGTGCCATCAGTGAGTCGTGGGGGGCGGGGTACGAGCAGTACTTC. It yields the protein CAISESWGAGYEQYF.